Below, 31 T cell receptor beta chains from the same sample are listed, as sequenced in a study of cytomegalovirus exposure and HLA in healthy donors. With 60 Vbeta and 13 Jbeta primers, the PCR was carried out. Assay: immunoSEQ multiplex PCR; the TCRdb copy retains only in-frame clones and omits some. The sample includes over 150,000 clones, around four fifths of them seen just once. Sequencing was done on a sample of PBMCs. The receptors stem from a woman aged 45-60 years in good health and CMV-seronegative.

This clone was seen only a few times. The chain has TRBV4-2 and TRBJ2-5; maybe TRBD2 (5 bases). The J call could be wrong; TRBJ2-7 is a better fit for the DNA end. CDR3 length equals 16 residues. Per germline, CDR1 LGHNA and CDR2 YNFKEQ. CDR3 sequence reads: CASSPISARGSYEQYF. In nucleotides, the CDR3 is TGTGCCAGCAGCCCCATTTCAGCGAGAGGGTCCTACGAGCAGTACTTC.

The chain is built from TRBV7-9 and TRBJ2-7, with a weak D call TRBD1 (8 bases). The length of the CDR3 is 14 residues. Germline V gene data show CDR1 as SEHNR and CDR2 as FQNEAQ (reference sequence). V was clipped by 2 bases and J by 2 bases, with 10 bases between them. CDR3 bases: TGTGCCAGCAGCTTAACAGGGGGGGCCTACGAGCAGTACTTC. It encodes CASSLTGGAYEQYF.

The CDR3 DNA reads as TGTGCCAGCAGAGACAGGACTCATAATGAAAAACTGTTTTTT. The encoded protein is CASRDRTHNEKLFF. The chain is built from TRBV2 and TRBJ1-4, with a weak D call TRBD1 (6 bases). The CDR3 is made up of 14 amino acids. CDR1 is SNHLY and CDR2 is FYNNEI in the germline V gene. V shed 6 bases and J shed 4 bases, with 12 bases lying between them.

The V call is TRBV7-3, the J call TRBJ2-2; TRBD1 is a possible D gene (5 bases). Between the trimmed V and J ends, which lost 4 bases and 5 bases, there was a span of 17 bases. The CDR3 length is 16 residues. From germline, CDR1 is SGHTA and CDR2 FQGTGA. CDR3 loop: CASSSEAWTPTGELFF. The CDR3 nucleotides are TGTGCCAGCAGCTCCGAGGCGTGGACACCGACCGGGGAGCTGTTTTTT.

The chain is built from TRBV19 and TRBJ1-5, with 9 nucleotides matching TRBD1. Germline CDR1 and CDR2: LNHDA and SQIVND (reference sequence). Losses at the gene ends were 1 base for V and 7 bases for J; bases not matched to a gene: 8. The CDR3 sequence is 16 residues long. CDR3 in DNA: TGTGCCAGTAGTATAGGTTTAACAGGGGGCGGCCAGCCCCAGCATTTT. It translates to CASSIGLTGGGQPQHF.

V gene TRBV2 combines with J gene TRBJ1-2; unclear D gene. Germline V gives CDR1 SNHLY, CDR2 FYNNEI. The CDR3 length is 14 residues. Deletions cut 2 bases from V and 3 bases from J, with 10 bases between. CDR3 coding DNA: TGTGCCAGCAGTGAAACCAGAATGGACTATGGCTACACCTTC. Protein product: CASSETRMDYGYTF.

The chain carries TRBV12-5 and TRBJ2-2; no reliable D call. The V and J ends lost 3 bases and 5 bases respectively, with 7 bases between them. CDR1 is LGHNT, CDR2 FRNRAP, per germline. The CDR3 is made up of 13 amino acids. The CDR3 DNA follows: TGTGCTAGTGGTTTAATCTTAACCGGGGAGCTGTTTTTT. It is translated as CASGLILTGELFF.

CDR3 coding DNA: TGCGCCAGCAGCGTCACAGGGGCCCCACTGAACACTGAAGCTTTCTTT. This encodes CASSVTGAPLNTEAFF. J is TRBJ1-1 and V is TRBV5-1, with 7 bases identical to TRBD1. The CDR3 runs 16 residues. In germline, CDR1 is SGHRS, CDR2 YFSETQ. V dropped 4 bases and J dropped 0; count of bases not matched to a gene: 9.

The V call is TRBV10-3, the J call TRBJ2-7; 11 bases are shared with TRBD2. The germline V gene encodes CDR1 ENHRY and CDR2 SYGVKD. The CDR3 loop spans 15 amino acids. The V segment lost 2 bases and the J segment 5 bases; nucleotides outside the gene matches: 5. CDR3 sequence (DNA): TGTGCCATCAGTGAGGATACTAGCGGGAGACACGAGCAGTACTTC. Translation gives CAISEDTSGRHEQYF.

This clone has more than one count but fewer than ten. The chain carries TRBV6-5 and TRBJ1-1, with TRBD1 matching over 10 bases. Germline V gene data show CDR1 as MNHEY and CDR2 as SVGAGI. The ends lost 6 bases at V and 3 bases at J; junction bases unmatched: 4. This CDR3 has 14 amino acids. CDR3 in amino acids: CASRVGTGDTEAFF. The CDR3 DNA reads as TGTGCCAGCAGGGTAGGGACAGGGGACACTGAAGCTTTCTTT.

About this clone: Other DNA sequences in this specimen translate into the identical CDR3. J is TRBJ2-7 and V is TRBV25-1; 11 nucleotides align to TRBD1. V was clipped by 1 base and J by 3 bases; unmatched bases: 2. Germline CDR1 and CDR2: MGHDK and SYGVNS. This CDR3 comprises 15 residues. The CDR3 reads CASSEWTGGLYEQYF. CDR3 bases: TGTGCCAGCAGTGAATGGACAGGGGGCCTCTACGAGCAGTACTTC.

With regard to this clone: One junction end does not reproduce the germline sequence, and a read error may be involved. This chain uses TRBV28 with TRBJ2-1; 7 bases match TRBD2. The CDR3 is 17 residues long. CDR1 is MDHEN and CDR2 is SYDVKM in the germline V gene. Written as DNA, the CDR3 is TGTGCCAGCATCTCTTGGGCGAGCGGGAAAGTCTACGATGAGCAGTTCTTC. Translation gives CASISWASGKVYDEQFF.

The V call is TRBV7-2, the J call TRBJ1-2; D is uncertain. Germline values: CDR1 SGHTA, CDR2 FQGNSA. The CDR3 has 12 amino acids. Trimming pared 0 bases from V and 8 bases from J, leaving 7 bases between. CDR3 in amino acids: CASSLAGEGYTF. The CDR3 DNA follows: TGTGCCAGCAGCTTAGCCGGGGAGGGCTACACCTTC.

Concerning this clone: The identical CDR3 is also encoded by other nucleotide sequences in the sample. The genes are TRBV5-1 and TRBJ1-2; 8 bases map to TRBD1. V was pared by 4 bases and J by 2 bases, with 4 bases of the junction left unmatched. This CDR3 region has 14 residues. Germline values: CDR1 SGHRS, CDR2 YFSETQ. The CDR3: CASSLRQGNYGYTF. The CDR3 region has the DNA TGCGCCAGCAGCCTAAGACAGGGGAACTATGGCTACACCTTC.

The chain joins TRBV28 to TRBJ2-1; 9 positions agree with TRBD1. V was clipped by 10 bases and J by 7 bases; unmatched bases: 8. CDR1 is MDHEN, CDR2 SYDVKM, per germline. The CDR3 extends over 13 amino acids. The CDR3 loop is CATTGTGWNEQFF. DNA of the CDR3: TGTGCCACCACCGGGACAGGGTGGAATGAGCAGTTCTTC. The full variable domain, its missing parts supplied by reference TRBV28 and TRBJ2-1, is DVKVTQSSRYLVKRTGEKVFLECVQDMDHENMFWYRQDPGLGLRLIYFSYDVKMKEKGDIPEGYSVSREKKERFSLILESASTNQTSMYLCATTGTGWNEQFFGPGTRLTVL.

The V call is TRBV7-9, the J call TRBJ1-1; the match to TRBD1 covers 7 bases. The CDR3 length is 17 residues. The J segment lost 5 bases and the V segment lost 2 bases, leaving 14 bases of the junction unmatched. Germline CDR1 SEHNR, CDR2 FQNEAQ (reference sequence). As DNA, the CDR3 is TGTGCCAGCAGCTTAAGGGTCGGGACAGAGAGTGGGACTGAAGCTTTCTTT. Translating it yields CASSLRVGTESGTEAFF.

The chain links TRBV18 to TRBJ2-7, with TRBD1 identical over 7 bases. The CDR3 spans 14 residues. Germline V lookup: CDR1 KGHSH, CDR2 LQKENI. J gave up 0 bases and V 2 bases, and 1 base lay outside the gene matches. The CDR3 DNA sequence: TGTGCCAGCTCACCAGGGACAGTCTCCTACGAGCAGTACTTC. It yields the protein CASSPGTVSYEQYF.

The V call is TRBV7-2, the J call TRBJ1-1; 8 bases are a match to TRBD1. V gave up 2 bases and J gave up 7 bases; unmatched junction bases: 12. The CDR3 consists of 16 residues. CDR1 is SGHTA and CDR2 is FQGNSA in the germline V gene. DNA of the CDR3: TGTGCCAGCAGCTTATGGGGGGGGTGGGACAGGAGTGAAGCTTTCTTT. Translation: CASSLWGGWDRSEAFF.

The chain combines TRBV5-4 with TRBJ1-2; 7 nucleotides match TRBD1. Germline assignment: CDR1 SGHNT and CDR2 YYREEE (reference sequence). This CDR3 comprises 13 residues. V lost 3 bases and J lost 8; bases outside the gene matches: 7. The CDR3 DNA follows: TGTGCCAGCAGCTACGACAGGGTGGGCGGCTACACCTTC. Its translation: CASSYDRVGGYTF.

V usage is TRBV19 and J usage is TRBJ2-1; maybe TRBD2 (5 bases). Per the germline V gene, CDR1 is LNHDA and CDR2 is SQIVND (reference sequence). V shed 2 bases and J shed 7 bases, with 15 bases lying between them. The CDR3 loop spans 15 amino acids. The CDR3: CASSILAQFNNEQFF. The CDR3 DNA is TGTGCCAGTAGTATACTAGCCCAGTTTAATAATGAGCAGTTCTTC.

This clone was counted between two and nine times. CDR3 sequence reads: CASPYMRQVPYEQYF. The CDR3 coding sequence is TGTGCCAGCCCTTATATGAGACAGGTCCCCTACGAGCAGTACTTC. J is TRBJ2-7 and V is TRBV28; weak D call: TRBD1 (6 bases). Germline loops: CDR1 MDHEN, CDR2 SYDVKM. The germline V and J ends were trimmed by 8 bases and 2 bases, with 19 bases remaining between them. The CDR3 contains 15 residues.

The V gene is TRBV4-3, the J gene TRBJ1-1; D uncertain. This CDR3 contains 13 residues. V lost 4 bases and J 5 bases, leaving 11 bases between the germline ends. Germline V gene sequence: CDR1 LGHNA, CDR2 YSLEER. The DNA for the CDR3 is TGCGCCAGCAGCCTAAGGAGGGAGACTGAAGCTTTCTTT. It encodes CASSLRRETEAFF.

The V call is TRBV4-3, the J call TRBJ2-7; maybe TRBD1 (5 bases). V lost 1 base to trimming and J lost 3 bases, with 13 bases between them. CDR1 and CDR2 (germline): LGHNA, YSLEER. The CDR3 runs 15 residues. CDR3 amino acids: CASSQGPTGSYEQYF. In DNA, the CDR3 is TGCGCCAGCAGCCAAGGACCAACAGGAAGCTACGAGCAGTACTTC.

The CDR3 loop reads CASSPTGTNGYTF. The CDR3 DNA follows: TGTGCCAGCAGCCCGACAGGGACAAATGGCTACACCTTC. The V gene is TRBV5-4, the J gene TRBJ1-2; 7 positions agree with TRBD1. The CDR3 totals 13 residues. Germline V gives CDR1 SGHNT, CDR2 YYREEE (reference sequence). After removal of 4 bases from V and 6 bases from J, the junction contained 6 bases not matched to a gene.

The V call is TRBV15, the J call TRBJ1-3; maybe TRBD1 (5 bases). Germline V gene sequence: CDR1 LNHNV, CDR2 YYDKDF (reference sequence). The CDR3 has 16 amino acids. Trimming removed 0 bases at V and 6 bases at J, with 15 bases between. CDR3 DNA sequence: TGTGCCACCAGCAGAGACCCGACCCGGGGGTCAAACACCATATATTTT. Translating it yields CATSRDPTRGSNTIYF.

The chain has TRBV27 and TRBJ2-7, with TRBD2 matching over 12 bases. Germline V gene sequence: CDR1 MNHEY, CDR2 SMNVEV (reference sequence). Unmatched junction bases numbered 4, after V lost 6 bases and J lost 4 bases. The CDR3 is 14 residues long. Here the CDR3 DNA reads TGTGCCAGCAGGCCGACTAGCGGGGGATACGAGCAGTACTTC. It encodes CASRPTSGGYEQYF.

This rearrangement joins TRBV10-1 to TRBJ2-3; 7 bases align to TRBD1. The CDR3 length is 15 residues. Germline assignment: CDR1 WNHNN and CDR2 SYGVQD (reference sequence). Trimming cost V 6 bases and J 0 bases; bases outside gene matches: 6. The CDR3 DNA reads TGCGCCAGCAGCCGGGACAGAATAAGCACAGATACGCAGTATTTT. Encoded protein: CASSRDRISTDTQYF.

The V and J genes are TRBV28 and TRBJ2-3; 12 nucleotides agree with TRBD2. The CDR3 runs 19 residues. V trimming: 5 bases; J trimming: 1 base; junction bases outside the gene matches: 13. CDR1 is MDHEN and CDR2 is SYDVKM in the germline V gene. CDR3: CASSRSGLAGNRGTDTQYF. As DNA, the CDR3 is TGTGCCAGCAGTCGATCCGGACTAGCGGGGAACCGTGGCACAGATACGCAGTATTTT.

The chain uses TRBV5-1 and TRBJ1-1, with TRBD1 as a possible D gene (5 bases). Per the germline V gene, CDR1 is SGHRS and CDR2 is YFSETQ. This CDR3 comprises 14 residues. The V gene lost 1 base and the J gene lost 3 bases, with 10 bases spanning the gap. Here the CDR3 DNA reads TGCGCCAGCAGCTTGAAGGGGCCCGACACTGAAGCTTTCTTT. Residues: CASSLKGPDTEAFF.

The V gene is TRBV29-1, the J gene TRBJ1-1, with 10 bases matching TRBD1. The trim removed 3 bases at V and 12 bases at J, leaving 7 bases unmatched. Germline values: CDR1 SQVTM, CDR2 ANQGSEA. The CDR3 is 12 residues long. The CDR3, as DNA: TGCAGCGTTGATGGGGGACAGGGGATTTCTTTCTTT. Translating it yields CSVDGGQGISFF.

This clone was counted between two and nine times. The V call is TRBV25-1, the J call TRBJ2-3, with TRBD1 identical over 7 bases. With 3 bases clipped from V and 3 bases from J, the junction kept 6 bases outside the gene matches. The CDR3 loop spans 15 amino acids. From germline, CDR1 is MGHDK and CDR2 SYGVNS. The CDR3 here is CASSDRQGWTDTQYF. The CDR3 DNA reads TGTGCCAGCAGTGATCGACAGGGTTGGACAGATACGCAGTATTTT.